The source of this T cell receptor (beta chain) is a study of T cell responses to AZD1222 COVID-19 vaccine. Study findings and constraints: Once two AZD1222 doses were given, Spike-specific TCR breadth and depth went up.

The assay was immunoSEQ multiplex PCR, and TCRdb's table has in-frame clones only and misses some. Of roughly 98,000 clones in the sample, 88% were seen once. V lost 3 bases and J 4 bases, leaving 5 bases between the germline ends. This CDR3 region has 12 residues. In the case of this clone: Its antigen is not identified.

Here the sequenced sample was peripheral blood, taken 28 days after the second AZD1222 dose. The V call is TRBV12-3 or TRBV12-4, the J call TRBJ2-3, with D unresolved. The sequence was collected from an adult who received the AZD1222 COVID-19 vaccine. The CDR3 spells CASSFSSDTQYF. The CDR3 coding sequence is TGTGCCAGCAGTTTTTCTTCAGATACGCAGTATTTT.